This T cell receptor beta chain came from a study of OX40 agonist ivuxolimab in advanced cancers. The wider study: Recorded diagnoses for dose-escalation patients were hepatocellular carcinoma, melanoma, renal cell or head and neck cancer. Males comprised about 84% of the group, whose mean age was roughly 64 years (range 23 to 79). Three individuals attained partial responses, comprising one hepatocellular carcinoma case and two cutaneous melanoma cases.

Study findings and constraints: Individuals who were partial responders at 0.1-3.0 mg/kg had clonal expansion that ranked among the lowest.

This clone showed up just a few times. Its matching antigen is unknown. Sequencing was performed with immunoSEQ multiplex PCR; in TCRdb, only in-frame clones are kept and a portion is missing. Of approximately 43,000 clones in the sample, about 90% were seen once. The germline V gene encodes CDR1 WNHNN and CDR2 SYGVQD (reference sequence). CDR3 length equals 13 residues. Trimming shortened V by 8 bases and J by 3 bases, and 13 bases separated the two germline ends. J is TRBJ2-5 and V is TRBV10-1; no firm D call. Sequencing used CD4+ or CD8+ T cells sorted from blood, obtained in a trial of the OX40 agonist ivuxolimab. The source of this sequence is an adult with an advanced solid tumor such as melanoma, head and neck, liver or kidney cancer. CDR3 protein: CASHRQLKETQYF. CDR3 coding DNA: TGCGCCAGCCACAGACAACTTAAAGAGACCCAGTACTTC.